One and the same sample provided the 3 T cell receptor beta chains below, sequenced in a study of T cell clonotyping in hematopoietic cell transplantation. Only in-frame clones appear in the TCRdb table, and some are missing; sequencing was by immunoSEQ multiplex PCR. This table has more than 11,000 clones, around 98% appearing once. The source material was peripheral blood mononuclear cells, sampled 30 days after allogeneic stem cell transplant. All receptors come from a female patient aged 50-59 years who had an allogeneic stem cell transplant from an unrelated donor, so T cells may come from the graft donor. Some clones in this sample may be carry-over from other donors' samples.

The chain employs TRBV11-2 and TRBJ2-7; D could derive from TRBD1 or TRBD2 (6 bases each). The V gene's germline CDR1 is SGHAT and CDR2 FQNNGV. Trimming removed 5 bases at V and 0 bases at J, with 14 bases between. This CDR3 contains 15 residues. The CDR3 sequence is CASSTSRQASYEQYF. CDR3 nucleotide sequence: TGTGCCAGCAGCACTAGCCGACAGGCCTCCTACGAGCAGTACTTC.

The rearrangement uses TRBV12-5 and TRBJ2-1; possible D gene TRBD2, 6 bases. The ends were cut back, 3 bases at V and 5 bases at J, with 23 bases in the middle. CDR1 and CDR2 (germline): LGHNT, FRNRAP. This CDR3 is built from 18 residues. CDR3 sequence (DNA): TGTGCTAGTGGTTTTTTCGGGGTTAGCGGTTCGTTCGACAATGAGCAGTTCTTC. Protein sequence: CASGFFGVSGSFDNEQFF.

The gene calls are TRBV19 and TRBJ2-7, with 7 bases aligning to TRBD1. This CDR3 is 14 amino acids long. The ends lost 3 bases at V and 1 base at J; junction bases unmatched: 3. Germline CDR1 reads LNHDA; CDR2 reads SQIVND (reference sequence). The CDR3 region has the DNA TGTGCCAGTAGTATCCGGGACAGTTCCTACGAGCAGTACTTC. It is translated as CASSIRDSSYEQYF. Looking up the rest from reference TRBV19 and TRBJ2-7 gives the full variable domain: DGGITQSPKYLFRKEGQNVTLSCEQNLNHDAMYWYRQDPGQGLRLIYYSQIVNDFQKGDIAEGYSVSREKKESFPLTVTSAQKNPTAFYLCASSIRDSSYEQYFGPGTRLTVT.